This T cell receptor (beta chain) comes out of a study of beta chain features in type 1 diabetes. Study-wide background: In all, about 110 million sorted cells from all samples were analyzed.

A remark on this clone: Its antigen is as yet unknown.

The isolated RNA, all of it, was reverse transcribed, so expressed TCRB transcripts were what got sequenced. Profiled with immunoSEQ multiplex PCR; TCRdb holds only in-frame clones, not every one. The sample yields around 450,000 clones, about 10% seen once. In all sorted populations, purity surpassed 95%. V was clipped by 6 bases and J by 4 bases; unmatched bases: 4. Germline CDR1 reads MNHEY; CDR2 reads SVGAGI. The CDR3 is made up of 14 amino acids. Study-wide results and limits: The cDNA sequencing approach could over-represent high-TCR-expressing cells.

The specimen was naive CD4+ T cells from blood. This receptor was obtained from a woman between 18 and 29 years old in good health. The rearrangement uses TRBV6-5 and TRBJ2-1; 9 bases map to TRBD1. The CDR3 DNA reads as TGTGCCAGCAGCCTAGACAGGGGGTACAATGAGCAGTTCTTC. This codes for CASSLDRGYNEQFF.